This paragraph reports one TCR beta chain. The entry originates in a study of shared clonotypes between healthy human individuals. At the deep level, the assay was run. Methods used by the authors: Filtering was not the same, since immunoSEQ gave junction-only sequences without quality scores. The assay was immunoSEQ multiplex PCR, and TCRdb's table has in-frame clones only and misses some. The V and J calls and clone size were taken over from that table, and D and trimming were inferred from the DNA. This table holds roughly 1 million clones, roughly 80% found once. This TCR was recovered from a man younger than 35 in good health. The sequenced sample was memory CD4+ T cells sorted from blood. Subset reported: CD45RA-negative fraction.

The CDR3 nucleotides are TGTGCCAGCAGTTACTCTCTCGGTGTGGCTTTCTTT. This translates into CASSYSLGVAFF. V and J are TRBV6-5 and TRBJ1-1; D gene ambiguous. The CDR3 extends over 12 amino acids. Germline CDR1 reads MNHEY; CDR2 reads SVGAGI. Trimming removed 0 bases from V and 11 bases from J, with 10 bases in between.